Below are 22 T cell receptor beta chains sequenced from a single sample in a study of technical replicates of blood from several donors. TCRdb's copy holds only in-frame clones and misses some; the assay was immunoSEQ multiplex PCR. There are tens of thousands of clones in the sample; under 95% occur only once, and 0.3% to 0.45% lies in the top ten. The sample taken for sequencing was T cells isolated from PBMCs. Receptors originate from a human donor in good health.

V gene TRBV27 combines with J gene TRBJ1-2; 10 positions agree with TRBD1. The length of the CDR3 is 14 residues. Unmatched junction bases numbered 9, after V lost 7 bases and J lost 7 bases. CDR1 is MNHEY and CDR2 is SMNVEV in the germline V gene (reference sequence). CDR3 in amino acids: CASTPRQGAGGYTF. CDR3 nucleotides: TGTGCCAGCACCCCGAGACAGGGGGCGGGTGGCTACACCTTC.

This clone was seen more than once but under ten times. The chain is built from TRBV10-1 and TRBJ1-5; TRBD1 agrees at 8 bases. The V gene's germline CDR1 is WNHNN and CDR2 SYGVQD (reference sequence). This CDR3 is 14 amino acids long. With V trimmed by 7 bases and J by 6 bases, 8 bases remained unmatched. The CDR3 loop is CASTGDRSLQPQHF. In DNA, the CDR3 is TGCGCCAGCACGGGGGACAGGAGCCTTCAGCCCCAGCATTTT.

To note about this clone: Other DNA sequences in this specimen translate into the identical CDR3. CDR3 DNA sequence: TGTGCCAGCATGACGGGCTATGGCTACACCTTC. It encodes CASMTGYGYTF. V and J are TRBV2 and TRBJ1-2; D gene ambiguous. Germline loops: CDR1 SNHLY, CDR2 FYNNEI. Trimming left V 7 bases short and J 4 bases short, with 7 bases between. The CDR3 has 11 amino acids.

DNA for the CDR3: TGTGCCAGCAGCTCAGGACTGTCCTACAATGAGCAGTTCTTC. It is translated as CASSSGLSYNEQFF. The gene calls are TRBV7-3 and TRBJ2-1, with a weak D call TRBD2 (5 bases). V shed 4 bases and J shed 1 base, with 8 bases lying between them. Germline V gene data show CDR1 as SGHTA and CDR2 as FQGTGA. The CDR3 spans 14 residues.

The genes are TRBV7-3 and TRBJ2-7; tentative D call: TRBD2 (5 bases). The CDR3 totals 14 residues. V dropped 2 bases and J dropped 0 bases, with 8 bases sitting between them. The V gene's germline CDR1 is SGHTA and CDR2 FQGTGA. The CDR3 coding sequence is TGTGCCAGCAGCTTACAAGGGAGCTCCTACGAGCAGTACTTC. Protein: CASSLQGSSYEQYF.

The chain links TRBV6-5 to TRBJ1-2; D uncertain. Germline CDR1 MNHEY, CDR2 SVGAGI. CDR3 size: 14 residues. V was shortened by 2 bases and J by 0 bases, with 7 bases between the two germline ends. The CDR3 sequence is CASSYGSSNYGYTF. The CDR3 DNA reads as TGTGCCAGCAGTTACGGCTCATCTAACTATGGCTACACCTTC.

The chain combines TRBV27 with TRBJ2-7; the match to TRBD2 covers 8 bases. This CDR3 has 13 amino acids. After removal of 2 bases from V and 3 bases from J, the junction contained 0 bases not matched to a gene. Germline V gene data show CDR1 as MNHEY and CDR2 as SMNVEV (reference sequence). This CDR3 is CASSLTSGYEQYF. DNA of the CDR3: TGTGCCAGCAGTTTAACTAGCGGCTACGAGCAGTACTTC.

V is TRBV11-3 and J is TRBJ2-5, with D hard to call. The CDR3 is 16 residues long. Between the trimmed V and J ends, which lost 3 bases and 1 base, there was a span of 15 bases. Germline values: CDR1 SGHNT, CDR2 YENEEA. The DNA of the CDR3 is TGTGCCAGCAGCTTTCTCGACAACAAATTCCAAGAGACCCAGTACTTC. Protein: CASSFLDNKFQETQYF.

The chain couples TRBV4-1 to TRBJ2-1; 8 bases agree with TRBD2. Germline assignment: CDR1 MGHRA and CDR2 YSYEKL. Trimming cost V 7 bases and J 5 bases; bases outside gene matches: 7. The CDR3 totals 14 residues. CDR3 amino acids: CASTTGGSDNEQFF. The CDR3 DNA is TGCGCCAGCACTACGGGGGGGAGCGACAATGAGCAGTTCTTC.

The V call is TRBV4-1, the J call TRBJ1-3; D remains unclear. The germline V gene has CDR1 MGHRA and CDR2 YSYEKL. Trimming shortened V by 0 bases and J by 0 bases, and 6 bases separated the two germline ends. This CDR3 has 15 amino acids. The CDR3 DNA follows: TGCGCCAGCAGCCAAGATAACAACTCTGGAAACACCATATATTTT. Translated: CASSQDNNSGNTIYF.

V is TRBV29-1 and J is TRBJ2-5; D is perhaps TRBD2 (6 bases). This CDR3 is built from 12 residues. CDR1 SQVTM and CDR2 ANQGSEA come from the germline V gene. Trimming removed 2 bases from V and 4 bases from J, with 8 bases in between. CDR3 nucleotides: TGCAGCGTTGAATGGAGGGTAGAGACCCAGTACTTC. Its translation: CSVEWRVETQYF. The full variable domain, in which reference TRBV29-1 and TRBJ2-5 provide the parts outside the CDR3, is SAVISQKPSRDICQRGTSLTIQCQVDSQVTMMFWYRQQPGQSLTLIATANQGSEATYESGFVIDKFPISRPNLTFSTLTVSNMSPEDSSIYLCSVEWRVETQYFGPGTRLLVL.

The chain is built from TRBV11-1 and TRBJ1-1; D gene ambiguous. Germline CDR1 and CDR2: SGHAT and FQDESV (reference sequence). V lost 1 base and J 3 bases, leaving 6 bases between the germline ends. This CDR3 region has 13 residues. For the CDR3, the DNA is TGTGCCAGCAGCTTAGGACTGTACACTGAAGCTTTCTTT. Translation gives CASSLGLYTEAFF.

The chain couples TRBV7-9 to TRBJ2-1; 8 bases agree with TRBD2. Germline CDR1 and CDR2: SEHNR and FQNEAQ (reference sequence). V was clipped by 5 bases and J by 4 bases; unmatched bases: 7. CDR3 length: 15 residues. In DNA form, the CDR3 reads TGTGCCAGCAGCCCTCAGGGCGGGAGGTACAATGAGCAGTTCTTC. This encodes CASSPQGGRYNEQFF. Drawing the rest from reference TRBV7-9 and TRBJ2-1, the complete variable domain is DTGVSQNPRHKITKRGQNVTFRCDPISEHNRLYWYRQTLGQGPEFLTYFQNEAQLEKSRLLSDRFSAERPKGSFSTLEIQRTEQGDSAMYLCASSPQGGRYNEQFFGPGTRLTVL.

V and J are TRBV2 and TRBJ1-2; 8 nucleotides align to TRBD1. Germline CDR1 reads SNHLY; CDR2 reads FYNNEI. Trimming at V came to 9 bases and at J to 7 bases, leaving 10 bases not matched to a gene. This CDR3 contains 13 residues. This CDR3 reads CASGQGEFSGYTF. The DNA for the CDR3 is TGTGCCAGTGGACAGGGAGAGTTTAGTGGCTACACCTTC.

This rearrangement joins TRBV6-5 to TRBJ1-1; D not resolved. This CDR3 region has 14 residues. V was shortened by 6 bases and J by 3 bases, with 14 bases between the two germline ends. CDR1 is MNHEY, CDR2 SVGAGI, per germline. CDR3 nucleotide sequence: TGTGCCAGCAGCCGGCGCGGGAGAGACACTGAAGCTTTCTTT. Its translation is CASSRRGRDTEAFF.

The chain links TRBV5-1 to TRBJ2-1; D call uncertain. The V gene's germline CDR1 is SGHRS and CDR2 YFSETQ. This CDR3 is 14 amino acids long. Trimming pared 1 base from V and 3 bases from J, leaving 8 bases between. The CDR3 DNA is TGCGCCAGCAGCTTGACGGTCAACTACAATGAGCAGTTCTTC. As protein: CASSLTVNYNEQFF.

The rearrangement uses TRBV4-2 and TRBJ1-1; D gene uncertain. The V end lost 0 bases, the J end lost 6 bases, and 8 bases lay between the germline ends. This CDR3 region has 13 residues. Germline-derived CDR1 and CDR2 are LGHNA and YNFKEQ. This CDR3 is CASSQESGAEAFF. The DNA of the CDR3 is TGTGCCAGCAGCCAAGAAAGCGGGGCTGAAGCTTTCTTT.

The CDR3 here is CASSDYRDYEQYF. The CDR3 coding sequence is TGTGCCAGCAGTGATTACAGGGACTACGAGCAGTACTTC. The rearrangement joins TRBV6-1 to TRBJ2-7, with D possibly TRBD1 on 6 matching bases. This CDR3 comprises 13 residues. V lost 3 bases and J lost 3, with 9 bases in between. CDR1 is MNHNS, CDR2 SASEGT, per germline.

The J gene is TRBJ2-2, the V gene TRBV7-6; 12 bases are a match to TRBD1. There are 16 residues in the CDR3. Germline V CDR1 and CDR2: SGHVS, FNYEAQ. The trim removed 1 base at V and 9 bases at J, leaving 6 bases unmatched. The CDR3 DNA sequence: TGTGCCAGCAGCTTAGATGGGACAGGGGGCAACTGGGAGCTGTTTTTT. Translation: CASSLDGTGGNWELFF.

This chain connects TRBV7-3 to TRBJ1-1, with D perhaps matching TRBD1 (5 bases). Germline-derived CDR1 and CDR2 are SGHTA and FQGTGA. Deletions cut 5 bases from V and 1 base from J, with 8 bases between. The CDR3 is 13 amino acids. In DNA, the CDR3 is TGTGCCAGCAGCCCTACAGGGAACACTGAAGCTTTCTTT. Protein: CASSPTGNTEAFF.

This chain connects TRBV10-2 to TRBJ2-7; 11 nucleotides line up with TRBD1. In germline, CDR1 is WSHSY, CDR2 SAAADI. CDR3 size: 12 residues. The V and J ends lost 10 bases and 6 bases, in that order; junction bases with no gene match: 5. CDR3 amino acids: CATYGTGGEQYF. The CDR3 DNA reads as TGCGCCACGTACGGGACAGGGGGCGAGCAGTACTTC.

The V and J genes are TRBV29-1 and TRBJ1-1; 7 positions match TRBD1. Germline trimming cut 5 bases from V and 1 base from J; bases unmatched to any gene: 4. This CDR3 has 13 amino acids. Germline lookup yields CDR1 SQVTM and CDR2 ANQGSEA. CDR3 nucleotides: TGCAGCGTTAATCCAGGGGGGAACACTGAAGCTTTCTTT. This sequence encodes CSVNPGGNTEAFF.